This T cell receptor beta chain was retrieved from a study of cytomegalovirus exposure and HLA in healthy donors. The PCR made use of 60 Vbeta and 13 Jbeta primers. Libraries were prepared by immunoSEQ multiplex PCR; TCRdb keeps only in-frame clonotypes and omits some of them. The table has approximately 150,000 clones, 79% seen once. Donors were nominally healthy when sampled, though unrecorded immune exposures were likely. The CDR3 is 14 residues long. The V gene lost 4 bases and the J gene lost 2 bases, with 9 bases spanning the gap. The V gene's germline CDR1 is LGHNA and CDR2 YNFKEQ. Sequencing was done on a sample of PBMCs. This chain uses TRBV4-2 with TRBJ2-1, with D possibly TRBD1 on 6 matching bases. The TCR sequence derives from a man aged 35-49 years in good health and CMV-seronegative. The CDR3 loop is CASSPRTAYNEQFF. For the CDR3, the DNA is TGTGCCAGCAGCCCGCGGACAGCCTACAATGAGCAGTTCTTC.